This entry is about one TCR beta chain. This record belongs to a study of blood T cell repertoires in COVID-19. Overall study context: Sites in the United States, Italy and Spain provided acute and convalescent COVID-19 samples. PBMCs, B-cell-depleted T cells, or T cells were the source of the cDNA or gDNA that made up the material.

The CDR3 length is 14 residues. The V gene end was trimmed by 5 bases and the J gene end by 13 bases; junction bases not matched to a gene: 8. Germline-derived CDR1 and CDR2 are SGHVS and FNYEAQ. Assay used: immunoSEQ multiplex PCR; TCRdb lists only in-frame clones, some missing. The repertoire holds approximately 140,000 clones, 75% to 90% seen once, with 18% in the top ten. The clonotype comes from a man aged 50-60 years with active or convalescent COVID-19. The chain uses TRBV7-6 and TRBJ1-6, with 10 bases identical to TRBD1. The sequenced sample was peripheral blood. CDR3 in DNA: TGTGCCAGCAGCAATCGGGACAGGGGTACTCCCCTCCACTTT. Translated: CASSNRDRGTPLHF.